This T cell receptor (beta chain) was sequenced in a study of T cell repertoires in cytomegalovirus infection. At the level of the study: Well-studied HLA-B-restricted epitopes and recently identified HLA-C-restricted epitopes of CMV were both used in the study. Public TCR beta signatures were indicative of both CMV infection and a matching HLA type. Study conclusions and caveats: CMV-specific TCR beta clonotypes restricted by HLA-C dominated the ex vivo response. Cumulative frequency (of public TCR beta family members) identified carriers of CMV plus the relevant HLA.

The length of the CDR3 is 17 residues. Germline V gene lookup returns CDR1 MDHEN and CDR2 SYDVKM. With 3 bases removed from V and 0 bases from J, the gap between germline ends came to 12 bases. TCRdb reanalysed the reads using MiXCR and keeps one entry per CDR3 protein. The table lists hundreds of thousands of distinct CDR3 sequences, roughly 33% of them singletons. This clonotype showed up many times. Its specificity is not known. This sample comprised cultured PBMCs, obtained from culture after CMV antigen stimulation. The rearrangement joins TRBV28 to TRBJ1-6, with D possibly TRBD1 on 6 matching bases. This sequence was found in a human donor in good health (CMV status not recorded). Some clones in this sample may be carry-over from other donors' samples. The CDR3 is CASSFLQGNSYNSPLHF. The CDR3 DNA is TGTGCCAGCAGTTTTTTACAGGGTAACTCCTATAATTCACCCCTCCACTTT.